One and the same sample provided the 9 T cell receptor beta chains below, sequenced in a study of beta chain features in type 1 diabetes. Study-level points and caveats: People with Type 1 diabetes carried modestly yet significantly shorter TCRB CDR3s in all four CD4+ subsets.

No antigen has been assigned to these receptors. Isolated RNA was reverse transcribed in full, so expressed TCRB transcripts were sequenced. Libraries were prepared by immunoSEQ multiplex PCR; TCRdb keeps only in-frame clonotypes and omits some of them. Of about 640,000 clones in the sample, about an eighth are singletons; the top ten hold approximately 0.11%. The sequencing input was naive CD4+ T cells from blood. All receptors derive from a man aged 25 to 40 with type 1 diabetes.

This clone was picked up a small number of times. CDR3 in DNA: TGTGCCAGCAGCCAACTGGGACTCGGGGGGGACAATGAGCAGTTCTTC. It yields the protein CASSQLGLGGDNEQFF. This chain joins TRBV14 and TRBJ2-1, with 8 bases that match TRBD2. The CDR3 runs to 16 residues. V was pared by 2 bases and J by 5 bases, with 8 bases of the junction left unmatched. Germline CDR1 and CDR2: SGHDN and FVKESK.

This chain uses TRBV6-5 with TRBJ1-2, with 8 bases lining up with TRBD1. CDR3 size: 13 residues. Germline V CDR1 and CDR2: MNHEY, SVGAGI. V was clipped by 10 bases and J by 6 bases; unmatched bases: 10. CDR3 DNA: TGTGCCACTCAGGGGGCTAGGGCCCATGGCTACACCTTC. Protein: CATQGARAHGYTF.

The V and J genes are TRBV5-1 and TRBJ2-7, with D possibly TRBD1 on 5 matching bases. Trimming took off 7 bases at V and 0 bases at J, with 11 bases between the two ends. Germline loops: CDR1 SGHRS, CDR2 YFSETQ. The CDR3 totals 13 residues. The CDR3 nucleotides are TGCGCCAGCGGGATTGACAGCTCCTACGAGCAGTACTTC. Encoded protein: CASGIDSSYEQYF.

The chain couples TRBV9 to TRBJ2-3; perhaps TRBD2 as D (6 bases). The length of the CDR3 is 14 residues. Trimming stripped 0 bases from V and 5 bases from J, with 10 bases between. The V gene's germline CDR1 is SGDLS and CDR2 YYNGEE. Here the CDR3 DNA reads TGTGCCAGCAGCGTAGGGGTGCGGGGAGATACGCAGTATTTT. Protein product: CASSVGVRGDTQYF.

This clone was observed a few times. The chain couples TRBV30 to TRBJ2-5; D not resolved. Trimming removed 0 bases from V and 5 bases from J, with 13 bases in between. Germline V CDR1 and CDR2: GTSNPN, SVGIG (reference sequence). This CDR3 is built from 14 residues. The CDR3 loop reads CAWSVLFGGETQYF. The DNA for the CDR3 is TGTGCCTGGAGTGTACTTTTTGGTGGGGAGACCCAGTACTTC.

This clone was seen a handful of times. The gene calls are TRBV30 and TRBJ1-2; D is unresolved. Trimming removed 3 bases from V and 1 base from J, with 12 bases in between. Germline loops: CDR1 GTSNPN, CDR2 SVGIG (reference sequence). The CDR3 runs to 14 residues. The CDR3 here is CAWSRGGSNYGYTF. CDR3 DNA sequence: TGTGCCTGGAGCCGGGGAGGGAGTAACTATGGCTACACCTTC.

The rearrangement uses TRBV25-1 and TRBJ2-2; D ambiguous. The germline CDR1 and CDR2 sequences are MGHDK and SYGVNS. Trimming took 3 bases from V and 4 from J, leaving 12 bases between them. CDR3 size: 15 residues. In nucleotides, the CDR3 is TGTGCCAGCAGTGATAGTAGGATCTCCACCGGGGAGCTGTTTTTT. The encoded protein is CASSDSRISTGELFF.

The gene calls are TRBV7-2 and TRBJ1-5, with no clear D. Germline CDR1 SGHTA, CDR2 FQGNSA. Trimming stripped 4 bases from V and 6 bases from J, with 16 bases between. The CDR3 contains 15 residues. DNA of the CDR3: TGTGCCAGCAGCTATAGCAGAGGAGGGTTTCAGCCCCAGCATTTT. This gives the protein CASSYSRGGFQPQHF. Drawing the rest from reference TRBV7-2 and TRBJ1-5, the complete variable domain is GAGVSQSPSNKVTEKGKDVELRCDPISGHTALYWYRQSLGQGLEFLIYFQGNSAPDKSGLPSDRFSAERTGGSVSTLTIQRTQQEDSAVYLCASSYSRGGFQPQHFGDGTRLSIL.

This chain links TRBV7-2 with TRBJ1-2; D perhaps matches TRBD1 (6 bases). With 4 bases removed from V and 1 base from J, the gap between germline ends came to 16 bases. The germline V gene has CDR1 SGHTA and CDR2 FQGNSA. This CDR3 spans 16 amino acids. The CDR3 is CASSSNNRVINYGYTF. For the CDR3, the DNA is TGTGCCAGCAGCTCTAATAACAGGGTGATTAACTATGGCTACACCTTC.